This T cell receptor (beta chain) was sequenced for a study of CD8+ T cells in alopecia areata. Study-level points and caveats: Uncertainty remains about how baseline CD8+ expansion links to response, with one nonresponder.

Following extraction, RNA underwent reverse transcription to cDNA, which served as the sequencing template. The data were produced by immunoSEQ multiplex PCR, yet TCRdb's version contains in-frame clones alone and is incomplete. The table has about 150,000 clones, about 59% seen once. The germline V gene encodes CDR1 MNHNY and CDR2 SVGAGI (reference sequence). V was pared by 2 bases and J by 3 bases, with 11 bases between. This CDR3 comprises 14 residues. Treatment of the sample: oral pan-JAK inhibitor, 5-10 mg twice daily. This clone was seen only a few times. Its specificity is not known. This clonotype originated in a human donor with alopecia areata. The sequencing used CD8+ T cells sorted from blood, collected at week 4, from a patient treated with tofacitinib. The V call is TRBV6-6, the J call TRBJ2-7; no definite D call. CDR3 sequence (DNA): TGTGCCAGCAGTTACGGGGATCATCTCTACGAGCAGTACTTC. Translated: CASSYGDHLYEQYF.